This T cell receptor (beta chain) was documented in a study of T cell responses to AZD1222 COVID-19 vaccine (dated by TCRdb to about 2021). In the study overall: AZD1222 recipients with second doses at about 4 weeks or about 12 weeks were pooled, because spike-specific TCR depth and breadth did not differ between schedules. A total of 233 trial participants underwent TCR sequencing, of whom 207 received two doses of AZD1222 and about 25 received two doses of the MenACWY control vaccine. Trial participants were enrolled by age into subgroups of 18-55, 56-69 and 70-plus years, and 148, 28 and 57 TCR-sequenced participants, respectively, were included in these subgroups. General conclusions and limits of the study: After two AZD1222 doses, spike-specific TCR breadth and depth were significantly higher than at day 0 and than in MenACWY recipients. In the small 56-69-year group, the increase in depth fell short of significance, most likely because of low power. Conclusions about previously exposed vaccinees were limited because only six AZD1222 recipients were SARS-CoV-2 seropositive at baseline. CD4 TCRs associated with the vaccine covered the entire spike protein, and the dominant responses were in regions 160-218 and 743-854. Participants were mostly white British, with more females than males. The authors suggested clonal diversity may have been underestimated. Nearly half of unique spike-specific TCRs reportedly recognized epitopes outside regions mutated in the B.1.351 and B.1.1.7 variants. Because no samples from the day 14 peak response were available, repertoires could be characterized only after the peak T cell response.

The CDR3 regions of human TCRbeta chains were analyzed by immunosequencing. On the authors' methods: Repertoire TCRs were checked for matches against a reference library of SARS-CoV-2-specific TCRs that had been generated using the MIRA antigen-specificity platform. Breadth meant the fraction of unique TCRs that were SARS-CoV-2-associated, whereas depth meant the fraction of total T cells that were SARS-CoV-2-associated. Using the MIRA data, every spike-specific TCR was mapped to the spike region that the TCR reacted to and assigned to either a CD4 or a CD8 class. Log10-transformed breadth and depth values were compared by one-way ANOVA with Sidak's multiple comparisons tests. TCRdb retrieved this table from immuneACCESS and kept in-frame rearrangements only. Not all clones are present; in checked studies, unresolved V genes account for under half, and no reason is known for the remainder. Clone size and V and J calls were adopted from that table, with D and trimming inferred from the DNA. Counted in this sample were about 160,000 clones; about 90% of them appeared once. The top ten clonotypes cover more than 5.5% of the sample.

For this clone: The antigen it recognizes is unknown. Per-base qualities were not stored, and no clone one base away is much larger.

Read against the paper, the sample's time point label means: baseline before first vaccination. Vaccinee samples came from UK trials COV001 and COV002, including a single-blind randomized controlled phase 2/3 trial of AZD1222 (ChAdOx1 nCoV-19) in healthy adults. Trial participant PBMC samples were collected at day 0 and day 28 after the second dose for TCRbeta chain sequencing. V and J are truncated by 5 bases and 2 bases respectively, leaving an intervening sequence of 6 bases. The CDR3 starts with the cysteine, ends with the phenylalanine, and has 13 residues. The kept DNA is CDR3 alone, 39 bases in frame from the first base. For CDR1 and CDR2, the germline V gene lists SGHTA and FQGNSA.

The source of this sequence is an adult in good health. The rearrangement combines TRBV7-2 with TRBJ2-2; no D gene is confidently identified. The sample here was peripheral blood, taken on day 0 of AZD1222 vaccination. The CDR3 is CASSRVNTGELFF. The DNA sequence is given as TGTGCCAGCAGCAGGGTTAACACCGGGGAGCTGTTTTTT.